This T cell receptor beta chain was identified during a study of cytomegalovirus exposure and HLA in healthy donors. Details on this clone: The antigen remains undetermined.

Germline V gene lookup returns CDR1 KGHSH and CDR2 LQKENI. CDR3 length: 13 amino acids. Trimming stripped 5 bases from V and 5 bases from J, with 13 bases between. Broader study findings: Later, an analysis showed that TCR beta chains associated with HLA were more clonally expanded than others that were equally common. Earlier analysis found most TCR beta V segments productive about 90% or about 30% of the time. Relative to the 666-donor mean, N-insertions were reportedly fewer in an Asian-associated ancestry cluster in a later analysis.

Primers for the PCR totalled 60 Vbeta and 13 Jbeta. The assay was immunoSEQ multiplex PCR, and TCRdb's table has in-frame clones only and misses some. The sample has about 190,000 clones; around 80% are singletons. The origin of this receptor is a man aged 40-49 years in good health and CMV-seropositive. Input material: PBMCs. V and J are TRBV18 and TRBJ2-7; tentatively, D is TRBD1 (5 bases). The CDR3 region is CASSSGIGDEQYF. The CDR3 nucleotides read TGTGCCAGCTCATCAGGGATTGGTGACGAGCAGTACTTC. Based on the CDR3 plus reference TRBV18 and TRBJ2-7, the full variable domain is NAGVMQNPRHLVRRRGQEARLRCSPMKGHSHVYWYRQLPEEGLKFMVYLQKENIIDESGMPKERFSAEFPKEGPSILRIQQVVRGDSAAYFCASSSGIGDEQYFGPGTRLTVT.